The 27 T cell receptor beta chains presented below share a single source sample, sequenced in a study of OX40 agonist ivuxolimab in advanced cancers. Receptor libraries were prepared by the immunoSEQ multiplex PCR assay. The immuneACCESS repertoire file appears here via TCRdb, limited to in-frame rearrangements. These files lack a portion of the clones; in checked studies, under half of the deficit traces to unresolved V genes, and the cause of the others is not known. The sample has about 110,000 clones on record, roughly 90% of them singletons. Of the sample, 0.5% to 0.8% is held by the ten largest clones. The specimen comprised CD4+ or CD8+ T cells sorted from blood, sampled in a trial of the OX40 agonist ivuxolimab. These receptors were obtained from an adult with an advanced solid tumor such as melanoma, head and neck, liver or kidney cancer.

This chain uses TRBV11-2 with TRBJ1-1, with a weak D call TRBD1 (5 bases). The CDR3 has 14 residues. V lost 7 bases and J lost 2, with 14 bases in between. Per germline, CDR1 SGHAT and CDR2 FQNNGV. The CDR3 bases are TGTGCCAGCACTACCTCCAGGGTAAACACTGAAGCTTTCTTT. Amino acids: CASTTSRVNTEAFF.

This chain connects TRBV19 to TRBJ2-5; TRBD2 aligns across 11 bases. The trim removed 5 bases at V and 4 bases at J, leaving 9 bases unmatched. The CDR3 totals 16 residues. CDR1 and CDR2 (germline): LNHDA, SQIVND (reference sequence). This CDR3 reads CASSPRTSGWGETQYF. The CDR3, as DNA: TGTGCCAGTAGTCCCCGGACTAGCGGGTGGGGAGAGACCCAGTACTTC.

The chain recombines TRBV19 with TRBJ1-4; D unresolved. Deletions cut 3 bases from V and 3 bases from J, with 11 bases between. This CDR3 spans 15 amino acids. Germline V gene sequence: CDR1 LNHDA, CDR2 SQIVND (reference sequence). CDR3 amino acids: CASSMAVGPNEKLFF. In DNA form, the CDR3 reads TGTGCCAGTAGTATGGCTGTCGGCCCTAATGAAAAACTGTTTTTT.

The table lists this clone with a count of one. The CDR3 region is CASRTGAAGSPLHF. The DNA of the CDR3 is TGTGCCAGCAGGACAGGGGCGGCAGGTTCACCCCTCCACTTT. V is TRBV2 and J is TRBJ1-6, with 8 bases lining up with TRBD1. V dropped 6 bases and J dropped 9; count of bases not matched to a gene: 7. Germline lookup yields CDR1 SNHLY and CDR2 FYNNEI. The CDR3 loop spans 14 amino acids.

The gene calls are TRBV5-1 and TRBJ2-3; 7 bases align to TRBD2. The V and J ends lost 3 bases and 2 bases, in that order; junction bases with no gene match: 6. This CDR3 spans 15 amino acids. Germline CDR1 and CDR2: SGHRS and YFSETQ. CDR3 sequence reads: CASSSSGEPTDTQYF. DNA of the CDR3: TGCGCCAGCAGCTCGAGCGGGGAGCCCACAGATACGCAGTATTTT.

The gene calls are TRBV18 and TRBJ2-1; D could derive from TRBD1 or TRBD2 (6 bases each). The CDR3 runs 12 residues. Germline CDR1 KGHSH, CDR2 LQKENI. The V gene lost 4 bases and the J gene lost 8 bases, with 9 bases spanning the gap. The CDR3 sequence is CASSRGADEQFF. The DNA for the CDR3 is TGTGCCAGCTCACGGGGGGCCGATGAGCAGTTCTTC.

The chain combines TRBV7-8 with TRBJ1-3; 11 bases map to TRBD1. The germline V gene encodes CDR1 SGHVS and CDR2 FQNEAQ. Losses at the gene ends were 3 bases for V and 1 base for J; bases not matched to a gene: 2. This CDR3 has 16 amino acids. This chain's CDR3 is CASSFGDRGSGNTIYF. CDR3 DNA sequence: TGTGCCAGCAGCTTCGGGGACAGGGGGTCTGGAAACACCATATATTTT.

J is TRBJ1-2 and V is TRBV13; 7 bases align to TRBD1. J was trimmed by 8 bases and V by 4 bases; bases with no gene match: 10. The CDR3 extends over 14 amino acids. Germline CDR1 is PRHDT and CDR2 is FYEKMQ (reference sequence). The CDR3 spells CASSSQQGLGGYTF. DNA for the CDR3: TGTGCCAGCAGCTCCCAACAGGGGCTCGGAGGCTACACCTTC.

This clone showed up just once. This CDR3 reads CAWGLWSSTDTQYF. CDR3 in DNA: TGTGCCTGGGGCTTATGGTCTAGCACAGATACGCAGTATTTT. The gene calls are TRBV30 and TRBJ2-3; no clear D. CDR3 size: 14 residues. V was shortened by 5 bases and J by 0 bases, with 12 bases between the two germline ends. Germline loops: CDR1 GTSNPN, CDR2 SVGIG (reference sequence).

The V gene is TRBV11-2, the J gene TRBJ2-1, with TRBD1 matching 9 bases. The germline gives CDR1 SGHAT, CDR2 FQNNGV. This CDR3 region has 17 residues. Trimming removed 4 bases from V and 4 bases from J; junction bases left unmatched: 11. The CDR3 bases are TGTGCCAGCAGCTCCGTTCTACAGGGGGCTGGGTACAATGAGCAGTTCTTC. Residues: CASSSVLQGAGYNEQFF.

The CDR3 sequence is CASSPQDTRGNEQFF. In DNA, the CDR3 is TGTGCCAGCAGCCCCCAAGACACCCGGGGCAATGAGCAGTTCTTC. This chain links TRBV9 with TRBJ2-1; tentative D call: TRBD2 (5 bases). Looked up from germline, CDR1 is SGDLS and CDR2 is YYNGEE. V lost 4 bases to trimming and J lost 6 bases, with 17 bases between them. The CDR3 has 15 amino acids.

This chain joins TRBV6-5 and TRBJ2-1; D remains ambiguous. With 0 bases removed from V and 0 bases from J, the gap between germline ends came to 6 bases. CDR3 length: 15 amino acids. Germline V gives CDR1 MNHEY, CDR2 SVGAGI. The CDR3 nucleotides read TGTGCCAGCAGTTACTCGTCTAGCTCCTACAATGAGCAGTTCTTC. Its protein product is CASSYSSSSYNEQFF.

Comment on this clone: Additional DNA sequences in this sample encode the identical CDR3. This sequence joins TRBV5-1 and TRBJ1-2; D not resolved. The germline CDR1 and CDR2 sequences are SGHRS and YFSETQ. This CDR3 region has 12 residues. Trimming removed 0 bases at V and 8 bases at J, with 8 bases between. CDR3 region: CASSLDGNGYTF. For the CDR3, the DNA is TGCGCCAGCAGCTTGGACGGGAACGGCTACACCTTC.

The chain joins TRBV4-1 to TRBJ2-5; tentatively, D is TRBD2 (6 bases). Germline V gene lookup returns CDR1 MGHRA and CDR2 YSYEKL. This CDR3 spans 14 amino acids. With 2 bases removed from V and 4 bases from J, the gap between germline ends came to 11 bases. This CDR3 is CASSQTGVVETQYF. The CDR3 nucleotides are TGCGCCAGCAGCCAAACGGGAGTGGTAGAGACCCAGTACTTC.

The chain has TRBV7-3 and TRBJ1-2; tentative D call: TRBD1 (5 bases). The CDR3 runs to 14 residues. V was shortened by 4 bases and J by 6 bases, with 15 bases between the two germline ends. Looked up from germline, CDR1 is SGHTA and CDR2 is FQGTGA. The CDR3 region has the DNA TGTGCCAGCAGCTCCCCCGGGACCGAGAATGGCTACACCTTC. Translated: CASSSPGTENGYTF.

This clone appeared once. V and J are TRBV19 and TRBJ1-4; 7 positions agree with TRBD1. The V gene's germline CDR1 is LNHDA and CDR2 SQIVND (reference sequence). The CDR3 is made up of 16 amino acids. The CDR3 coding sequence is TGTGCAACCTCACTTGGGGACAGACCTTATAATGAAAAACTGTTTTTT. Encoded protein: CATSLGDRPYNEKLFF.

The V gene is TRBV18, the J gene TRBJ2-2; 10 bases fit TRBD1. This CDR3 has 15 amino acids. The J segment lost 4 bases and the V segment lost 1 base, leaving 0 bases of the junction unmatched. CDR1 is KGHSH and CDR2 is LQKENI in the germline V gene. This chain's CDR3 is CASSPRTGGTGELFF. The CDR3 DNA is TGTGCCAGCTCACCACGGACAGGGGGCACCGGGGAGCTGTTTTTT.

This clone appeared a single time. The gene calls are TRBV5-5 and TRBJ2-1; no firm D call. This CDR3 is built from 16 residues. The ends were cut back, 1 base at V and 4 bases at J, with 15 bases in the middle. Germline CDR1 reads SGHKS; CDR2 reads YYEKEE (reference sequence). The CDR3 bases are TGTGCCAGCAGCTTGAGGTCCCCTCTGGGGTACAATGAGCAGTTCTTC. As protein: CASSLRSPLGYNEQFF.

Concerning this clone: At one end the junction does not follow the germline gene, possibly because of a read error. The chain combines TRBV4-1 with TRBJ2-7; TRBD1 agrees at 9 bases. Germline CDR1 MGHRA, CDR2 YSYEKL. The CDR3 sequence is 13 residues long. Here the CDR3 reads CASSLLRQGVRVF. The DNA for the CDR3 is TGCGCCAGCAGCCTCCTCAGACAGGGGGTGCGTGTCTTC.

This clone has just one count. This sequence joins TRBV9 and TRBJ2-4; 14 positions agree with TRBD2. Germline V CDR1 and CDR2: SGDLS, YYNGEE. V was pared by 4 bases and J by 15 bases, with 6 bases of the junction left unmatched. This CDR3 contains 13 residues. The CDR3 DNA sequence: TGTGCCAGCAGCTCCGGGACTAGCGGGAGAGCGTACTTC. Protein product: CASSSGTSGRAYF. Full variable domain (outside the CDR3, taken from reference TRBV9 and TRBJ2-4): DSGVTQTPKHLITATGQRVTLRCSPRSGDLSVYWYQQSLDQGLQFLIQYYNGEERAKGNILERFSAQQFPDLHSELNLSSLELGDSALYFCASSSGTSGRAYFGAGTRLSVL.

The V and J genes are TRBV9 and TRBJ2-7; possibly TRBD1 or TRBD2 for D (5 bases each). Germline-derived CDR1 and CDR2 are SGDLS and YYNGEE. CDR3 size: 13 residues. V lost 0 bases to trimming and J lost 5 bases, with 9 bases between them. The CDR3 DNA reads as TGTGCCAGCAGCGTAGCACGGGGCCACGAGCAGTACTTC. This sequence encodes CASSVARGHEQYF. The full variable domain, in which reference TRBV9 and TRBJ2-7 provide the parts outside the CDR3, is DSGVTQTPKHLITATGQRVTLRCSPRSGDLSVYWYQQSLDQGLQFLIQYYNGEERAKGNILERFSAQQFPDLHSELNLSSLELGDSALYFCASSVARGHEQYFGPGTRLTVT.

CDR3 residues: CASSPGLARSTDTQYF. The CDR3 DNA sequence: TGTGCCAGCAGTCCGGGACTAGCTAGGTCCACAGATACGCAGTATTTT. This chain joins TRBV7-9 and TRBJ2-3; 9 bases align to TRBD2. Germline trimming cut 6 bases from V and 2 bases from J; bases unmatched to any gene: 9. The CDR3 runs to 16 residues. Germline CDR1 reads SEHNR; CDR2 reads FQNEAQ (reference sequence).

The chain carries TRBV30 and TRBJ2-1; D is ambiguous. The germline V gene has CDR1 GTSNPN and CDR2 SVGIG (reference sequence). V was shortened by 1 base and J by 0 bases, with 13 bases between the two germline ends. The CDR3 sequence is 16 residues long. This CDR3 reads CAWSEVFASSYNEQFF. The CDR3 region has the DNA TGTGCCTGGAGTGAGGTTTTTGCAAGCTCCTACAATGAGCAGTTCTTC.

This sequence joins TRBV5-4 and TRBJ2-3, with 7 bases lining up with TRBD2. Germline lookup yields CDR1 SGHNT and CDR2 YYREEE (reference sequence). This CDR3 comprises 13 residues. V was pared by 0 bases and J by 6 bases, with 1 base of the junction left unmatched. The CDR3 nucleotides read TGTGCCAGCAGCTTGGCCGGGAGGGATACGCAGTATTTT. Translated, it gives CASSLAGRDTQYF.

This clone was seen more than once but under ten times. J is TRBJ1-1 and V is TRBV5-1; perhaps TRBD1 as D (5 bases). The CDR3 runs to 15 residues. Germline values: CDR1 SGHRS, CDR2 YFSETQ. Trimming shortened V by 4 bases and J by 2 bases, and 15 bases separated the two germline ends. CDR3 bases: TGCGCCAGCAGCCGCGACGGGACGGTTAACACTGAAGCTTTCTTT. It specifies CASSRDGTVNTEAFF.

V and J are TRBV5-1 and TRBJ2-5; 8 bases are shared with TRBD1. Germline V CDR1 and CDR2: SGHRS, YFSETQ. The CDR3 covers 14 residues. V trimming: 4 bases; J trimming: 3 bases; junction bases outside the gene matches: 5. The CDR3 is CASSTQGAEETQYF. CDR3 in DNA: TGCGCCAGCAGCACCCAGGGGGCAGAAGAGACCCAGTACTTC. Full variable domain (outside the CDR3, taken from reference TRBV5-1 and TRBJ2-5): KAGVTQTPRYLIKTRGQQVTLSCSPISGHRSVSWYQQTPGQGLQFLFEYFSETQRNKGNFPGRFSGRQFSNSRSEMNVSTLELGDSALYLCASSTQGAEETQYFGPGTRLLVL.

The V and J genes are TRBV6-1 and TRBJ1-2; no reliable D call. CDR3 size: 15 residues. CDR1 is MNHNS and CDR2 is SASEGT in the germline V gene. Trimming stripped 2 bases from V and 0 bases from J, with 10 bases between. The CDR3 DNA reads TGTGCCAGCAGTGAATTCGCAGGACCTAACTATGGCTACACCTTC. Its translation is CASSEFAGPNYGYTF.